Listed below are T cell receptor beta chains from one sample, sequenced in a study of blood T cell repertoires in COVID-19. Using immunoSEQ multiplex PCR, the repertoire was profiled, and TCRdb retains in-frame clones only, with some absent. The table lists around 150,000 clones, more than 80% of them singletons. The sequencing sample was made of peripheral blood. These receptors were collected from a woman aged 55-69 years with COVID-19, enrolled during active disease. CDR3s include the opening cysteine and the closing phenylalanine or tryptophan.

V: TRBV7-2; J: TRBJ2-1; CDR3: CASSFYGTSRYNEQFF
V: TRBV5-4; J: TRBJ1-2; CDR3: CASSGRTTGYGYTF
V: TRBV2; J: TRBJ1-1; CDR3: CASSSTGYTEAFF
V: TRBV10-3; J: TRBJ1-4; CDR3: CAISESVGGRGEKLFF
V: TRBV4-1; J: TRBJ1-1; CDR3: CASSHAGTANTEAFF
V: TRBV7-2; J: TRBJ2-2; CDR3: CASSPTPGLVRTGELFF
V: TRBV7-6; J: TRBJ1-3; CDR3: CASSLAPRPDRLLSGNTIYF
V: TRBV20-1; J: TRBJ1-3; CDR3: CSASTTSGNTIYF
V: TRBV11-3; J: TRBJ2-3; CDR3: CASSSGLAAGDTQYF
V: TRBV6-5; J: TRBJ2-7; CDR3: CASSTRGSYEQYF
V: TRBV3-1/TRBV3-2; J: TRBJ1-3; CDR3: CASSQRGGSGNTIYF
V: TRBV6-5; J: TRBJ1-2; CDR3: CASSRGGAASGYTF
V: TRBV7-8; J: TRBJ1-2; CDR3: CASSLLVHNYGYTF
V: TRBV5-1; J: TRBJ2-1; CDR3: CASRYRDSNNEQFF
V: TRBV27; J: TRBJ2-7; CDR3: CASTTQGREQYF
V: TRBV14; J: TRBJ1-1; CDR3: CASSQLQVGEAFF
V: TRBV19; J: TRBJ2-3; CDR3: CASTSSGGAGDTQYF
V: TRBV29-1; J: TRBJ1-1; CDR3: CSAREGAILGAFF
V: TRBV19; J: TRBJ1-2; CDR3: CASSLLVRQDFYTF
V: TRBV6-5; J: TRBJ1-2; CDR3: CASSWPEKGVYGYTF
V: TRBV20-1; J: TRBJ1-2; CDR3: CSAPLGGGYTF
V: TRBV19; J: TRBJ1-2; CDR3: CASSPDRDYGYTF
V: TRBV4-3; J: TRBJ1-6; CDR3: CASSSGTDNSPLHF
V: TRBV7-2; J: TRBJ2-3; CDR3: CASSLASTTDTQYF
V: TRBV7-9; J: TRBJ1-2; CDR3: CASSLPLGAGNYGYTF
V: TRBV19; J: TRBJ2-7; CDR3: CASSVRQGGYEQYF
V: TRBV18; J: TRBJ1-1; CDR3: CASSFRGAMNTEAFF
V: TRBV2; J: TRBJ2-2; CDR3: CASGQGVLTGELFF
V: TRBV11-2; J: TRBJ2-7; CDR3: CASSLSPGTLLGEQYF
V: TRBV4-1; J: TRBJ1-6; CDR3: CASSRGTGANSPLHF
V: TRBV18; J: TRBJ1-4; CDR3: CASSLQQANEKLFF
V: TRBV5-1; J: TRBJ2-2; CDR3: CASSLVGGDNTGELFF
V: TRBV6-4; J: TRBJ2-3; CDR3: CASSGGLATDTQYF
V: TRBV9; J: TRBJ1-1; CDR3: CASSVAVNTEAFF
V: TRBV7-9; J: TRBJ1-2; CDR3: CAGGDFNYGYTF
V: TRBV7-9; J: TRBJ2-1; CDR3: CASSQSGGSYNEQFF
V: TRBV29-1; J: TRBJ1-1; CDR3: CSVGQNTEAFF
V: TRBV4-1; J: TRBJ2-7; CDR3: CASSQQYSGSGEQYF
V: TRBV19; J: TRBJ1-2; CDR3: CASSTAGDSYGYTF
V: TRBV5-1; J: TRBJ2-5; CDR3: CASSLSPIQETQYF
V: TRBV6-5; J: TRBJ2-1; CDR3: CASSKSGEPSEQFF
V: TRBV5-8; J: TRBJ1-4; CDR3: CASDRQGAVEKLFF
V: TRBV30; J: TRBJ1-5; CDR3: CAWKRQGYQPQHF
V: TRBV29-1; J: TRBJ2-3; CDR3: CSADTLSSTDTQYF
V: TRBV6-2/TRBV6-3; J: TRBJ2-1; CDR3: CASSYSGLGIYEQFF
V: TRBV6-5; J: TRBJ2-5; CDR3: CASNPPGQPQETQYF
V: TRBV18; J: TRBJ1-1; CDR3: CASSPRLWAAGTEAFF
V: TRBV27; J: TRBJ1-6; CDR3: CASSSEEGHNSPLHF